This TCR beta chain was observed in a study of control samples from healthy donors and cancer patients. The CDR3 totals 15 residues. Germline CDR1 is SGHTA and CDR2 is FQGNSA. The V end lost 0 bases, the J end lost 3 bases, and 11 bases lay between the germline ends. Clones were sequenced by immunoSEQ multiplex PCR, and TCRdb holds only the in-frame ones, with some missing. In the table there are about 120,000 clones, around 87% of which are singletons. This clone has more than one count but fewer than ten. The specimen was blood. This TCR was sampled from a man between 60 and 75 years old in good health. The chain carries TRBV7-2 and TRBJ1-2, with D possibly matching TRBD1 (5 bases). The CDR3 coding sequence is TGTGCCAGCAGCTTAGCGCCAGACAGCTACTATGGCTACACCTTC. This translates into CASSLAPDSYYGYTF.